This entry lists 16 T cell receptor beta chains sequenced from one sample in a study of shared clonotypes between healthy human individuals (TCRdb year 2020). Library prep was done by the immunoSEQ multiplex PCR assay. This is the immuneACCESS table as TCRdb keeps it, with only in-frame sequences that have V and J called. A part of the clones is gone; compared with another copy, unresolved V genes explain less than half, and the rest is unexplained. The sample table records roughly 2.5 million clones; roughly nine tenths of these occur just once. The ten most abundant clones make up 0.11% to 0.15% of the sample. The sample taken for sequencing was naive CD4+ T cells sorted from blood. This specimen's cell subset or site label, per the study, means: CD45RA+ positively selected. These receptors all come from a young man in good health.

On this clone itself: Other DNA sequences within the sample encode an identical CDR3. The rearrangement joins TRBV9 to TRBJ1-3, with D hard to call. Germline loops: CDR1 SGDLS, CDR2 YYNGEE. The CDR3 contains 15 residues. With 0 bases removed from V and 0 bases from J, the gap between germline ends came to 7 bases. The CDR3 protein is CASSVEGVSGNTIYF. CDR3 bases: TGTGCCAGCAGCGTAGAAGGAGTCTCTGGAAACACCATATATTTT.

The chain uses TRBV2 and TRBJ1-1; possibly TRBD1 for D (6 bases). The CDR3 is 14 amino acids. V lost 4 bases, J lost 5 bases, and 14 bases lay in between. Germline assignment: CDR1 SNHLY and CDR2 FYNNEI. Here the CDR3 DNA reads TGTGCCAGCAGTGGACAGGCGACGAGAACTGAAGCTTTCTTT. Its protein is CASSGQATRTEAFF.

V is TRBV18 and J is TRBJ2-1, with D possibly TRBD2 on 7 matching bases. In germline, CDR1 is KGHSH, CDR2 LQKENI. CDR3 size: 16 residues. V lost 0 bases to trimming and J lost 6 bases, with 15 bases between them. CDR3 residues: CASSPPLGGGRNEQFF. The CDR3 DNA reads TGTGCCAGCTCACCACCGCTGGGGGGGGGCCGCAATGAGCAGTTCTTC.

J is TRBJ2-1 and V is TRBV10-3; maybe TRBD1 (8 bases). V dropped 4 bases and J dropped 0 bases, with 25 bases sitting between them. Germline V gene data show CDR1 as ENHRY and CDR2 as SYGVKD. This CDR3 has 20 residues. The CDR3 spells CAISGGGDRPTRGSYNEQFF. CDR3 coding DNA: TGTGCCATCAGTGGTGGGGGGGACAGGCCTACTCGCGGCTCCTACAATGAGCAGTTCTTC.

The chain combines TRBV7-9 with TRBJ2-3; D gene ambiguous. Germline values: CDR1 SEHNR, CDR2 FQNEAQ (reference sequence). V was cut by 3 bases and J by 2 bases, with 9 bases left in between. This CDR3 region has 14 residues. CDR3 sequence: CASSFWDNTDTQYF. DNA of the CDR3: TGTGCCAGCAGCTTCTGGGATAACACAGATACGCAGTATTTT.

The chain couples TRBV4-1 to TRBJ2-1; 10 nucleotides agree with TRBD2. This CDR3 is 18 amino acids long. Germline V gene sequence: CDR1 MGHRA, CDR2 YSYEKL. V was clipped by 1 base and J by 2 bases; unmatched bases: 8. The CDR3 is CASSQGIQSGRAYNEQFF. The CDR3 coding sequence is TGCGCCAGCAGCCAAGGAATCCAGAGCGGGAGGGCCTACAATGAGCAGTTCTTC.

This chain uses TRBV21-1 with TRBJ2-3; the D call of TRBD2 is as the table states it, not checked on the DNA. TRBV21-1 is a pseudogene. CDR3 length: 16 residues. CDR3 sequence (DNA): TGTGCCAGCAGCAAAGGGAGGAACCCGCAAGGGAATACGCAGTATTTT. It specifies CASSKGRNPQGNTQYF.

V is TRBV30 and J is TRBJ1-1; D is ambiguous. The ends were cut back, 1 base at V and 11 bases at J, with 17 bases in the middle. CDR1 and CDR2 from the germline V gene are GTSNPN and SVGIG (reference sequence). The CDR3 runs to 13 residues. As DNA, the CDR3 is TGTGCCTGGAGTGCTAGGCCGGGGTGGGATGCTTTCTTT. This encodes CAWSARPGWDAFF.

This sequence joins TRBV5-1 and TRBJ1-2; TRBD1 matches at 7 bases. V was pared by 0 bases and J by 8 bases, with 7 bases of the junction left unmatched. The CDR3 length is 14 residues. Per germline, CDR1 SGHRS and CDR2 YFSETQ. The CDR3 spells CASSLEEGANGYTF. CDR3 bases: TGCGCCAGCAGCTTGGAGGAGGGGGCCAACGGCTACACCTTC.

Regarding this clone: Other DNA sequences within the sample encode an identical CDR3. The rearrangement joins TRBV15 to TRBJ1-5; possibly TRBD1 for D (5 bases). The germline gives CDR1 LNHNV, CDR2 YYDKDF (reference sequence). The V end lost 5 bases, the J end lost 0 bases, and 8 bases lay between the germline ends. The CDR3 covers 14 residues. The CDR3 DNA sequence: TGTGCCACCAGCCGCGACAGTAGCAATCAGCCCCAGCATTTT. Protein product: CATSRDSSNQPQHF.

A single count supports this clone. The gene calls are TRBV5-6 and TRBJ2-3; possibly TRBD2 for D (6 bases). Germline loops: CDR1 SGHDT, CDR2 YYEEEE. The CDR3 spans 17 residues. V lost 0 bases and J lost 4, with 18 bases in between. The CDR3: CASSLAGLKTGADTQYF. The CDR3, as DNA: TGTGCCAGCAGCTTGGCAGGGCTCAAAACGGGGGCAGATACGCAGTATTTT.

The chain uses TRBV30 and TRBJ2-3; TRBD2 aligns across 12 bases. The CDR3 is 17 residues long. The J segment lost 2 bases and the V segment lost 1 base, leaving 7 bases of the junction unmatched. Germline V CDR1 and CDR2: GTSNPN, SVGIG (reference sequence). CDR3 coding DNA: TGTGCCTGGAGTGACTTTACTAGCGGGAGGCCCACAGATACGCAGTATTTT. Translation gives CAWSDFTSGRPTDTQYF.

V usage is TRBV5-1 and J usage is TRBJ1-2; tentatively, D is TRBD1 (6 bases). This CDR3 is 15 amino acids long. Germline CDR1 reads SGHRS; CDR2 reads YFSETQ. The V gene lost 4 bases and the J gene lost 0 bases, with 13 bases spanning the gap. CDR3 in amino acids: CASSPEGGPNYGYTF. DNA of the CDR3: TGCGCCAGCAGCCCGGAGGGGGGCCCTAACTATGGCTACACCTTC.

The chain is built from TRBV7-2 and TRBJ2-7; no clear D gene. V shed 6 bases and J shed 0 bases, with 12 bases lying between them. From germline, CDR1 is SGHTA and CDR2 FQGNSA. The CDR3 totals 14 residues. The CDR3 loop is CASSPWGTSYEQYF. The CDR3 DNA is TGTGCCAGCAGTCCCTGGGGTACCTCCTACGAGCAGTACTTC.

The chain uses TRBV6-5 and TRBJ2-7, with TRBD1 identical over 8 bases. Looked up from germline, CDR1 is MNHEY and CDR2 is SVGAGI. This CDR3 spans 14 amino acids. Unmatched junction bases numbered 8, after V lost 6 bases and J lost 4 bases. The CDR3 bases are TGTGCCAGCAGCCAAGCAGGGGGCCTATACGAGCAGTACTTC. This gives the protein CASSQAGGLYEQYF.

This chain joins TRBV28 and TRBJ2-7; 8 bases line up with TRBD2. Losses at the gene ends were 8 bases for V and 5 bases for J; bases not matched to a gene: 17. Germline loops: CDR1 MDHEN, CDR2 SYDVKM. This CDR3 comprises 16 residues. The CDR3 nucleotides read TGTGCCAGCCGCCTTCCTCCGGGAGCGGGAGAAAACGAGCAGTACTTC. This translates into CASRLPPGAGENEQYF.